One and the same sample provided the 30 T cell receptor beta chains below, sequenced in a study of cytotoxic CD8 clonotypes in ibrutinib-treated CLL. Method: immunoSEQ multiplex PCR; TCRdb's copy keeps in-frame clones and lacks some. The sample contains about 300,000 clones, about 64% of which appear only once. The input for sequencing was PBMCs, taken after 36 months of ibrutinib treatment. These receptors were obtained from a human donor with chronic lymphocytic leukemia.

The chain has TRBV27 and TRBJ1-1; D gene uncertain. This CDR3 spans 13 amino acids. V gave up 1 base and J gave up 3 bases, with 6 bases separating them. Germline V lookup: CDR1 MNHEY, CDR2 SMNVEV (reference sequence). For the CDR3, the DNA is TGTGCCAGCAGTTTATTTGGGGACACTGAAGCTTTCTTT. It codes for CASSLFGDTEAFF.

The sample holds a few counts of this clone. The chain employs TRBV10-2 and TRBJ1-6, with 9 bases that match TRBD1. After removal of 6 bases from V and 11 bases from J, the junction contained 8 bases not matched to a gene. CDR1 and CDR2 from the germline V gene are WSHSY and SAAADI. The CDR3 runs 14 residues. The CDR3 nucleotides read TGCGCCAGCAGACGGACAGGGGATGATCCACCCCTCCACTTT. As protein: CASRRTGDDPPLHF.

The chain combines TRBV9 with TRBJ2-3, with D uncertain. Germline lookup yields CDR1 SGDLS and CDR2 YYNGEE. The CDR3 loop spans 14 amino acids. Trimming removed 2 bases at V and 1 base at J, with 8 bases between. CDR3 nucleotide sequence: TGTGCCAGCAGCGTCCTGGGTGGCACAGATACGCAGTATTTT. This codes for CASSVLGGTDTQYF.

The genes are TRBV10-1 and TRBJ1-1; 9 bases match TRBD1. In germline, CDR1 is WNHNN, CDR2 SYGVQD (reference sequence). The CDR3 sequence is 14 residues long. After removal of 5 bases from V and 3 bases from J, the junction contained 4 bases not matched to a gene. CDR3 nucleotide sequence: TGCGCCAGCAGTTGGGACAGGGATGACACTGAAGCTTTCTTT. Residues: CASSWDRDDTEAFF.

The chain carries TRBV19 and TRBJ2-2; D possibly corresponds to TRBD1 (5 bases). CDR3 length equals 14 residues. Trimming removed 7 bases from V and 1 base from J, with 10 bases in between. Germline V CDR1 and CDR2: LNHDA, SQIVND (reference sequence). The CDR3 protein is CASTGLLNTGELFF. The CDR3, as DNA: TGTGCCAGTACAGGGCTTCTGAACACCGGGGAGCTGTTTTTT.

The chain has TRBV4-1 and TRBJ1-6; tentative D call: TRBD1 (5 bases). CDR1 is MGHRA and CDR2 is YSYEKL in the germline V gene. The CDR3 runs 21 residues. V gave up 3 bases and J gave up 6 bases, with 30 bases separating them. CDR3 protein: CASSHADSGGAPGRANSPLHF. The CDR3 DNA reads TGCGCCAGCAGCCACGCAGATAGCGGAGGGGCCCCTGGGCGTGCTAATTCACCCCTCCACTTT.

The V gene is TRBV10-3, the J gene TRBJ1-4; 7 nucleotides match TRBD1. This CDR3 comprises 16 residues. Germline assignment: CDR1 ENHRY and CDR2 SYGVKD. The junction had 5 bases not matched to a gene; V was cut back by 4 bases and J by 0 bases. The CDR3 bases are TGTGCCATCAGTGCGGGACAGTCCTCAACTAATGAAAAACTGTTTTTT. It specifies CAISAGQSSTNEKLFF.

V and J are TRBV19 and TRBJ1-2, with TRBD1 matching 8 bases. Germline-derived CDR1 and CDR2 are LNHDA and SQIVND (reference sequence). The V segment lost 5 bases and the J segment 4 bases; nucleotides outside the gene matches: 9. The length of the CDR3 is 15 residues. CDR3 amino acids: CASSLRDRRAYGYTF. CDR3 in DNA: TGTGCCAGTAGTCTTAGGGACAGGAGAGCCTATGGCTACACCTTC.

The V and J genes are TRBV29-1 and TRBJ1-1; D not resolved. The ends were cut back, 3 bases at V and 1 base at J, with 9 bases in the middle. This CDR3 contains 13 residues. Germline CDR1 reads SQVTM; CDR2 reads ANQGSEA. CDR3 bases: TGCAGCGTTGATGTAGGAGGGAACACTGAAGCTTTCTTT. It is translated as CSVDVGGNTEAFF.

The V call is TRBV5-1, the J call TRBJ2-7; no firm D call. Trimming removed 0 bases at V and 7 bases at J, with 20 bases between. CDR1 is SGHRS and CDR2 is YFSETQ in the germline V gene. This CDR3 comprises 16 residues. The CDR3 bases are TGCGCCAGCAGCTTGGGTGGGCACGGGCCAGGTAGGGAGCAGTACTTC. It specifies CASSLGGHGPGREQYF. Looking up the rest from reference TRBV5-1 and TRBJ2-7 gives the full variable domain: KAGVTQTPRYLIKTRGQQVTLSCSPISGHRSVSWYQQTPGQGLQFLFEYFSETQRNKGNFPGRFSGRQFSNSRSEMNVSTLELGDSALYLCASSLGGHGPGREQYFGPGTRLTVT.

This clone was recorded once. The chain links TRBV28 to TRBJ2-2; 15 nucleotides match TRBD2. V was pared by 3 bases and J by 1 base, with 3 bases of the junction left unmatched. The CDR3 is 18 residues long. Germline V gene data show CDR1 as MDHEN and CDR2 as SYDVKM. DNA of the CDR3: TGTGCCAGCAGTTTCGGACTAGCGGGAGGGAGGAACACCGGGGAGCTGTTTTTT. Amino acid sequence: CASSFGLAGGRNTGELFF.

The sample holds a few counts of this clone. The rearrangement links TRBV19 to TRBJ1-2; 7 positions match TRBD1. J lost 7 bases, V lost 0 bases, and 5 bases had no gene match. The CDR3 is made up of 14 amino acids. Germline-derived CDR1 and CDR2 are LNHDA and SQIVND (reference sequence). The CDR3 spells CASSIDPNRGGYTF. CDR3 DNA: TGTGCCAGTAGTATAGATCCGAACAGGGGTGGCTACACCTTC.

The genes are TRBV7-3 and TRBJ2-3; D is perhaps TRBD1 or TRBD2 (7 bases each). The CDR3 sequence is 17 residues long. The V gene's germline CDR1 is SGHTA and CDR2 FQGTGA. The V gene lost 4 bases and the J gene lost 3 bases, with 20 bases spanning the gap. The CDR3 here is CASSSRPGGAVTDTQYF. The CDR3 DNA sequence: TGTGCCAGCAGCTCCCGACCAGGGGGGGCCGTGACAGATACGCAGTATTTT.

This chain uses TRBV7-9 with TRBJ2-3; 10 positions agree with TRBD2. The germline V gene encodes CDR1 SEHNR and CDR2 FQNEAQ (reference sequence). CDR3 size: 16 residues. Germline trimming cut 0 bases from V and 2 bases from J; bases unmatched to any gene: 2. The CDR3 loop reads CASSLASGGNTDTQYF. The CDR3 DNA reads as TGTGCCAGCAGCTTAGCTAGCGGGGGGAACACAGATACGCAGTATTTT.

The V call is TRBV5-1, the J call TRBJ2-3, with a tentative D call TRBD1 (5 bases). Per germline, CDR1 SGHRS and CDR2 YFSETQ. CDR3 length: 16 residues. Trimming pared 3 bases from V and 3 bases from J, leaving 17 bases between. CDR3 nucleotide sequence: TGCGCCAGCAGCTCCTCCCAGGGAAGTCGGACAGATACGCAGTATTTT. Protein product: CASSSSQGSRTDTQYF.

The chain combines TRBV19 with TRBJ2-1, with 7 bases lining up with TRBD1. This CDR3 is 15 amino acids long. Looked up from germline, CDR1 is LNHDA and CDR2 is SQIVND (reference sequence). After removal of 5 bases from V and 0 bases from J, the junction contained 4 bases not matched to a gene. The CDR3 reads CASSEDRSSYNEQFF. DNA of the CDR3: TGTGCCAGTAGTGAGGACAGGAGCTCCTACAATGAGCAGTTCTTC.

This chain joins TRBV7-8 and TRBJ2-3; D uncertain. Germline CDR1 and CDR2: SGHVS and FQNEAQ. This CDR3 region has 16 residues. V dropped 0 bases and J dropped 3 bases, with 13 bases sitting between them. The CDR3 is CASSLARLGPTDTQYF. The CDR3 nucleotides are TGTGCCAGCAGCTTAGCGCGGCTTGGCCCTACAGATACGCAGTATTTT.

This clone has a handful of counts. The same CDR3 is also encoded by other DNA sequences in this sample. This chain uses TRBV7-6 with TRBJ1-2, with unresolved D. Trimming removed 1 base from V and 2 bases from J, with 5 bases in between. The germline CDR1 and CDR2 sequences are SGHVS and FNYEAQ. The CDR3 covers 13 residues. The CDR3 reads CASSLGLNYGYTF. The CDR3 bases are TGTGCCAGCAGCTTAGGACTGAACTATGGCTACACCTTC.

In the case of this clone: One junction end does not reproduce the germline sequence, and a read error may be involved. The CDR3 nucleotides are TGTGCCAGCAGCCTAGCGGGGACAAACTACGAGCAGTACTTC. Translated: CASSLAGTNYEQYF. The chain uses TRBV7-8 and TRBJ2-7, with TRBD2 matching over 9 bases. CDR1 SGHVS and CDR2 FQNEAQ come from the germline V gene. The CDR3 totals 14 residues.

This clone was observed a single time. This chain links TRBV15 with TRBJ2-7; 10 bases align to TRBD2. The CDR3 is 16 residues long. The V segment lost 3 bases and the J segment 3 bases; nucleotides outside the gene matches: 8. Germline lookup yields CDR1 LNHNV and CDR2 YYDKDF (reference sequence). CDR3 protein: CATSRASGREGYEQYF. The DNA of the CDR3 is TGTGCCACCAGCAGGGCTAGCGGGAGAGAAGGCTACGAGCAGTACTTC.

The chain has TRBV2 and TRBJ2-3; D gene ambiguous. Looked up from germline, CDR1 is SNHLY and CDR2 is FYNNEI. The V and J ends lost 4 bases and 0 bases respectively, with 5 bases between them. The CDR3 length is 13 residues. CDR3 sequence (DNA): TGTGCCAGCAGTGGCCACAGCACAGATACGCAGTATTTT. Translating gives CASSGHSTDTQYF.

This sequence joins TRBV27 and TRBJ1-5; TRBD1 is a possible D gene (5 bases). This CDR3 has 15 amino acids. Trimming pared 2 bases from V and 1 base from J, leaving 9 bases between. Germline CDR1 reads MNHEY; CDR2 reads SMNVEV (reference sequence). CDR3: CASSLNDRSNQPQHF. The CDR3, as DNA: TGTGCCAGCAGTTTAAACGACAGAAGCAATCAGCCCCAGCATTTT.

The chain links TRBV9 to TRBJ2-2, with D possibly TRBD1 on 6 matching bases. The CDR3 covers 19 residues. The V end lost 4 bases, the J end lost 2 bases, and 24 bases lay between the germline ends. Germline CDR1 and CDR2: SGDLS and YYNGEE. The CDR3 protein is CASSPPAGDPRVNTGELFF. The CDR3 DNA reads TGTGCCAGCAGCCCCCCGGCAGGGGACCCGCGCGTTAACACCGGGGAGCTGTTTTTT. The whole variable domain, remainder taken from reference TRBV9 and TRBJ2-2, is DSGVTQTPKHLITATGQRVTLRCSPRSGDLSVYWYQQSLDQGLQFLIQYYNGEERAKGNILERFSAQQFPDLHSELNLSSLELGDSALYFCASSPPAGDPRVNTGELFFGEGSRLTVL.

The CDR3 DNA is TGTGCCAGCAGCTTAAGAGTTAATTCACCCCTCCACTTT. Protein sequence: CASSLRVNSPLHF. V gene TRBV11-2 combines with J gene TRBJ1-6; D unresolved. CDR1 and CDR2 (germline): SGHAT, FQNNGV. Trimming took 2 bases from V and 6 from J, leaving 5 bases between them. The CDR3 has 13 residues.

The rearrangement joins TRBV28 to TRBJ2-7; possible D gene TRBD1, 6 bases. The V end was cut by 5 bases, the J end by 3 bases, with 11 bases between. The germline CDR1 and CDR2 sequences are MDHEN and SYDVKM. The CDR3 covers 13 residues. CDR3 in amino acids: CASSIVQGYEQYF. The DNA of the CDR3 is TGTGCCAGCAGTATAGTACAGGGCTACGAGCAGTACTTC.

The chain joins TRBV10-3 to TRBJ2-2; a weak D match, TRBD2 (6 bases). The germline V gene has CDR1 ENHRY and CDR2 SYGVKD. V was pared by 11 bases and J by 3 bases, with 16 bases between. The CDR3 is made up of 14 amino acids. CDR3 region: CAGGKGRDTGELFF. In DNA, the CDR3 is TGTGCCGGGGGGAAGGGGCGCGACACCGGGGAGCTGTTTTTT.

This chain joins TRBV28 and TRBJ2-7; D tentatively reads TRBD1 or TRBD2 (6 bases each). The germline V and J ends were trimmed by 3 bases and 2 bases, with 17 bases remaining between them. The CDR3 extends over 16 amino acids. Germline V lookup: CDR1 MDHEN, CDR2 SYDVKM. Written as DNA, the CDR3 is TGTGCCAGCAGTTTTGGGGCGGGACAAATGACCTACGAGCAGTACTTC. Amino acid sequence: CASSFGAGQMTYEQYF.

The V gene is TRBV27, the J gene TRBJ1-3, with D perhaps matching TRBD1 (6 bases). This CDR3 spans 15 amino acids. From germline, CDR1 is MNHEY and CDR2 SMNVEV (reference sequence). The ends were cut back, 6 bases at V and 2 bases at J, with 14 bases in the middle. CDR3 amino acids: CASRQDSRAGNTIYF. CDR3 DNA sequence: TGTGCCAGCAGGCAGGACAGCCGGGCTGGAAACACCATATATTTT.

The V call is TRBV29-1, the J call TRBJ1-5; 9 nucleotides agree with TRBD1. CDR3 length: 14 amino acids. Germline V gives CDR1 SQVTM, CDR2 ANQGSEA. Unmatched junction bases numbered 9, after V lost 6 bases and J lost 6 bases. The CDR3 loop is CSVSGGQGSQPQHF. The CDR3 DNA reads as TGCAGCGTCTCCGGGGGACAGGGTAGTCAGCCCCAGCATTTT.

This clone was seen once. The rearrangement uses TRBV4-2 and TRBJ2-5, with D possibly being TRBD1 or TRBD2 (5 bases each). Germline lookup yields CDR1 LGHNA and CDR2 YNFKEQ. V lost 0 bases and J lost 1, with 12 bases in between. The CDR3 spans 16 residues. CDR3 DNA sequence: TGTGCCAGCAGCCAAGAACCCGCCGGGGCCCAAGAGACCCAGTACTTC. It translates to CASSQEPAGAQETQYF.